This passage covers 13 T cell receptor beta chains from one sample sequenced in a study of T cell responses to AZD1222 COVID-19 vaccine. The protocol was immunoSEQ multiplex PCR, while the TCRdb copy is restricted to in-frame clones and leaves out a portion. The sample carries under 150,000 clones, roughly 90% recorded once. The source material was peripheral blood, sampled on day 0 of AZD1222 vaccination. Every receptor here comes from an adult in good health.

The chain carries TRBV6-5 and TRBJ1-2, with 8 bases that match TRBD1. Germline V CDR1 and CDR2: MNHEY, SVGAGI. Trimming at V came to 4 bases and at J to 7 bases, leaving 8 bases not matched to a gene. This CDR3 has 14 residues. The CDR3 DNA is TGTGCCAGCAGTTTACCCACTACAGGGGGTGGCTACACCTTC. Translation gives CASSLPTTGGGYTF.

This sequence joins TRBV2 and TRBJ2-2; D gene uncertain. The germline gives CDR1 SNHLY, CDR2 FYNNEI. The CDR3 length is 11 residues. V lost 10 bases and J 6 bases, leaving 9 bases between the germline ends. Here the CDR3 reads CAIDTPGELFF. CDR3 sequence (DNA): TGTGCCATTGATACCCCCGGGGAGCTGTTTTTT.

The V gene is TRBV5-4, the J gene TRBJ2-1; 12 nucleotides line up with TRBD2. J lost 7 bases, V lost 3 bases, and 5 bases had no gene match. CDR3 length: 15 residues. Germline V lookup: CDR1 SGHNT, CDR2 YYREEE (reference sequence). For the CDR3, the DNA is TGTGCCAGCAGCTCCCCTAGCGGGGGGGGGAATGAGCAGTTCTTC. Encoded protein: CASSSPSGGGNEQFF.

The chain uses TRBV5-4 and TRBJ1-1; a weak D match, TRBD1 (5 bases). This CDR3 region has 14 residues. Germline loops: CDR1 SGHNT, CDR2 YYREEE (reference sequence). Trimming cost V 1 base and J 1 base, with 8 bases left between them. CDR3 sequence reads: CASSLQGPNTEAFF. The DNA of the CDR3 is TGTGCCAGCAGCTTGCAGGGTCCGAACACTGAAGCTTTCTTT.

This clone was observed a handful of times. The chain employs TRBV10-3 and TRBJ2-3, with D maybe TRBD1 (6 bases). CDR1 and CDR2 from the germline V gene are ENHRY and SYGVKD. V lost 5 bases, J lost 0 bases, and 18 bases lay in between. This CDR3 has 17 amino acids. The CDR3 nucleotides are TGTGCCATCAGTCGAAAAGCAGGGGTTACTAGCACAGATACGCAGTATTTT. Protein product: CAISRKAGVTSTDTQYF.

The rearrangement links TRBV5-6 to TRBJ1-2, with D unresolved. In germline, CDR1 is SGHDT, CDR2 YYEEEE. Trimming stripped 0 bases from V and 11 bases from J, with 14 bases between. This CDR3 comprises 13 residues. DNA for the CDR3: TGTGCCAGCAGCTTGGGGGGTGTGTTCGGGTACACCTTC. Its translation: CASSLGGVFGYTF.

This clone occurred a few times. CDR3 bases: TGCGCCAGCAGCCAAAGAAGGGTTGATGATGGCTACACCTTC. It codes for CASSQRRVDDGYTF. This chain uses TRBV4-1 with TRBJ1-2; D is unresolved. The CDR3 extends over 14 amino acids. Looked up from germline, CDR1 is MGHRA and CDR2 is YSYEKL. Trimming shortened V by 2 bases and J by 6 bases, and 13 bases separated the two germline ends.

The chain links TRBV4-2 to TRBJ1-2, with 8 nucleotides matching TRBD1. CDR1 is LGHNA and CDR2 is YNFKEQ in the germline V gene. This CDR3 has 14 amino acids. With V trimmed by 5 bases and J by 5 bases, 7 bases remained unmatched. CDR3 amino acids: CASSTADREYGYTF. The CDR3 DNA reads TGTGCCAGCAGCACCGCGGACAGGGAGTATGGCTACACCTTC.

This chain links TRBV6-5 with TRBJ1-2; 11 bases match TRBD1. Unmatched junction bases numbered 9, after V lost 7 bases and J lost 8 bases. The germline CDR1 and CDR2 sequences are MNHEY and SVGAGI. The CDR3 is 14 amino acids. CDR3 region: CASIQGTGGWGYTF. The DNA of the CDR3 is TGTGCCAGCATTCAAGGGACAGGGGGTTGGGGCTACACCTTC.

The chain joins TRBV18 to TRBJ1-5, with a possible D match to TRBD1 (5 bases). Trimming took off 6 bases at V and 3 bases at J, with 18 bases between the two ends. The CDR3 runs to 16 residues. The germline CDR1 and CDR2 sequences are KGHSH and LQKENI. CDR3 sequence (DNA): TGTGCCAGCTCCCTCTCCGGGGGGAGGGACAATCAGCCCCAGCATTTT. Protein sequence: CASSLSGGRDNQPQHF.

In this sample, this clone turned up a few times. This sequence joins TRBV28 and TRBJ2-7; weak D call: TRBD1 (7 bases). There are 15 residues in the CDR3. Germline V gene data show CDR1 as MDHEN and CDR2 as SYDVKM. V dropped 6 bases and J dropped 3 bases, with 18 bases sitting between them. CDR3 protein: CASRSGDDRDYEQYF. CDR3 in DNA: TGTGCCAGCAGGTCGGGGGACGACAGGGACTACGAGCAGTACTTC.

The chain couples TRBV28 to TRBJ1-1; D unresolved. Germline CDR1 is MDHEN and CDR2 is SYDVKM. The V end lost 7 bases, the J end lost 11 bases, and 20 bases lay between the germline ends. There are 13 residues in the CDR3. CDR3 coding DNA: TGTGCCAGCAATATAGCCGATAGATCGTGGGCTTTCTTT. Amino acids: CASNIADRSWAFF. The full variable domain, in which reference TRBV28 and TRBJ1-1 provide the parts outside the CDR3, is DVKVTQSSRYLVKRTGEKVFLECVQDMDHENMFWYRQDPGLGLRLIYFSYDVKMKEKGDIPEGYSVSREKKERFSLILESASTNQTSMYLCASNIADRSWAFFGQGTRLTVV.

The chain links TRBV28 to TRBJ1-1, with 8 bases aligning to TRBD1. The germline CDR1 and CDR2 sequences are MDHEN and SYDVKM. The CDR3 is made up of 15 amino acids. The junction had 3 bases not matched to a gene; V was cut back by 3 bases and J by 0 bases. CDR3 residues: CASSLTGDMNTEAFF. The CDR3 bases are TGTGCCAGCAGTTTGACAGGGGATATGAACACTGAAGCTTTCTTT. The complete variable domain, with remaining parts taken from reference TRBV28 and TRBJ1-1, reads DVKVTQSSRYLVKRTGEKVFLECVQDMDHENMFWYRQDPGLGLRLIYFSYDVKMKEKGDIPEGYSVSREKKERFSLILESASTNQTSMYLCASSLTGDMNTEAFFGQGTRLTVV.